These 20 T cell receptor beta chains came from one sample sequenced in a study of T cell responses to AZD1222 COVID-19 vaccine. The repertoire was sequenced with immunoSEQ multiplex PCR; TCRdb's copy has only in-frame clones and lacks some. This sample carries tens of thousands of clones, approximately 86% of them seen once, and the ten largest clones take 24%. The input for sequencing was peripheral blood, taken on day 0 of AZD1222 vaccination. All receptors come from an adult in good health.

The J gene is TRBJ2-6, the V gene TRBV4-2, with D tentatively TRBD1 (7 bases). V was pared by 3 bases and J by 4 bases, with 25 bases between. The germline gives CDR1 LGHNA, CDR2 YNFKEQ. This CDR3 spans 20 amino acids. CDR3 nucleotide sequence: TGTGCCAGCAGCCAGCCATCGGCGGGACAGCGACATTCAGGGGCCAACGTCCTGACTTTC. Translated, it gives CASSQPSAGQRHSGANVLTF.

This clone was counted between two and nine times. The chain is built from TRBV18 and TRBJ1-5; D gene ambiguous. Trimming took 3 bases from V and 5 from J, leaving 8 bases between them. Germline loops: CDR1 KGHSH, CDR2 LQKENI. This CDR3 has 13 residues. The CDR3 sequence: CASSPDTDQPQHF. For the CDR3, the DNA is TGTGCCAGCTCACCTGACACCGATCAGCCCCAGCATTTT. The full variable domain, its missing parts supplied by reference TRBV18 and TRBJ1-5, is NAGVMQNPRHLVRRRGQEARLRCSPMKGHSHVYWYRQLPEEGLKFMVYLQKENIIDESGMPKERFSAEFPKEGPSILRIQQVVRGDSAAYFCASSPDTDQPQHFGDGTRLSIL.

The CDR3 bases are TGTGCCAGCAGCCCCGGGGGCGACTCCGAGCAGTACTTC. This encodes CASSPGGDSEQYF. J is TRBJ2-7 and V is TRBV7-3, with D perhaps TRBD1 or TRBD2 (6 bases each). The CDR3 has 13 residues. The V end was cut by 5 bases, the J end by 6 bases, with 14 bases between. CDR1 is SGHTA and CDR2 is FQGTGA in the germline V gene.

This chain uses TRBV29-1 with TRBJ2-5, with 8 positions matching TRBD1. This CDR3 spans 15 amino acids. After removal of 0 bases from V and 3 bases from J, the junction contained 6 bases not matched to a gene. Germline V gene data show CDR1 as SQVTM and CDR2 as ANQGSEA. The CDR3: CSVEEPGTGEETQYF. The CDR3 DNA follows: TGCAGCGTTGAAGAACCAGGGACAGGAGAAGAGACCCAGTACTTC.

The table lists this clone with a count of one. V usage is TRBV2 and J usage is TRBJ2-3; 8 bases agree with TRBD2. V lost 10 bases and J lost 5; bases outside the gene matches: 5. Germline values: CDR1 SNHLY, CDR2 FYNNEI. The CDR3 totals 12 residues. Here the CDR3 reads CATRTSLDTQYF. In DNA, the CDR3 is TGTGCCACCAGGACTAGCCTAGATACGCAGTATTTT.

V gene TRBV6-2 or TRBV6-3 combines with J gene TRBJ1-5; D call uncertain. Looked up from germline, CDR1 is MNHEY and CDR2 is SVGEGT. The CDR3 has 19 residues. V lost 6 bases and J lost 0, with 24 bases in between. In DNA, the CDR3 is TGTGCCAGCAGCCTCGATTTTGGGCAGAAGCTTGATAGCAATCAGCCCCAGCATTTT. Translating it yields CASSLDFGQKLDSNQPQHF.

The CDR3 protein is CASSPGGLGAFEQYF. DNA of the CDR3: TGTGCCAGCAGTCCGGGGGGCCTAGGAGCGTTTGAGCAGTACTTC. The chain has TRBV27 and TRBJ2-7, with D possibly being TRBD2 (7 bases). V dropped 5 bases and J dropped 7 bases, with 21 bases sitting between them. The germline V gene has CDR1 MNHEY and CDR2 SMNVEV (reference sequence). The CDR3 is made up of 15 amino acids.

This rearrangement joins TRBV5-1 to TRBJ1-1; D is undetermined. Trimming removed 1 base at V and 6 bases at J, with 13 bases between. The CDR3 runs to 14 residues. Germline V gene lookup returns CDR1 SGHRS and CDR2 YFSETQ. The CDR3 region is CASSLSPGVPEAFF. In DNA form, the CDR3 reads TGCGCCAGCAGCTTGTCCCCCGGCGTCCCTGAAGCTTTCTTT. The full variable domain, rest sourced from reference TRBV5-1 and TRBJ1-1, is KAGVTQTPRYLIKTRGQQVTLSCSPISGHRSVSWYQQTPGQGLQFLFEYFSETQRNKGNFPGRFSGRQFSNSRSEMNVSTLELGDSALYLCASSLSPGVPEAFFGQGTRLTVV.

This chain joins TRBV7-6 and TRBJ2-7; the match to TRBD1 covers 8 bases. V shed 1 base, J shed 1 base, and the junction held 15 bases outside the gene matches. Germline values: CDR1 SGHVS, CDR2 FNYEAQ. The CDR3 extends over 19 amino acids. The CDR3 protein is CASSLVEGGPGQASYEQYF. CDR3 nucleotides: TGTGCCAGCAGCTTAGTAGAGGGCGGCCCGGGACAGGCTTCCTACGAGCAGTACTTC.

The CDR3 sequence is CASRVGGAGDTEAFF. The CDR3, as DNA: TGTGCCAGCAGGGTGGGGGGGGCGGGGGACACTGAAGCTTTCTTT. The rearrangement joins TRBV2 to TRBJ1-1, with D possibly matching TRBD1 (6 bases). This CDR3 contains 15 residues. Trimming stripped 6 bases from V and 3 bases from J, with 17 bases between. The germline V gene encodes CDR1 SNHLY and CDR2 FYNNEI. The complete variable domain, with remaining parts taken from reference TRBV2 and TRBJ1-1, reads EPEVTQTPSHQVTQMGQEVILRCVPISNHLYFYWYRQILGQKVEFLVSFYNNEISEKSEIFDDQFSVERPDGSNFTLKIRSTKLEDSAMYFCASRVGGAGDTEAFFGQGTRLTVV.

This clone showed up just once. The rearrangement uses TRBV6-5 and TRBJ2-3; no clear D. CDR1 and CDR2 from the germline V gene are MNHEY and SVGAGI. Deletions cut 2 bases from V and 2 bases from J, with 8 bases between. The CDR3 is 14 amino acids. Here the CDR3 reads CASSYGRHTDTQYF. The CDR3 DNA reads TGTGCCAGCAGTTACGGGCGACACACAGATACGCAGTATTTT.

The rearrangement links TRBV6-5 to TRBJ2-7; 9 bases fit TRBD1. Trimming removed 4 bases from V and 6 bases from J; junction bases left unmatched: 7. CDR3 size: 14 residues. Germline CDR1 MNHEY, CDR2 SVGAGI. The CDR3 sequence is CASSLDRGRLEQYF. The DNA of the CDR3 is TGTGCCAGCAGTTTGGACAGGGGACGTCTCGAGCAGTACTTC.

The chain joins TRBV15 to TRBJ2-3; 7 bases map to TRBD2. The CDR3 consists of 17 residues. Germline loops: CDR1 LNHNV, CDR2 YYDKDF (reference sequence). Trimming removed 0 bases from V and 4 bases from J; junction bases left unmatched: 10. The CDR3 is CATSRESGSGIADTQYF. Here the CDR3 DNA reads TGTGCCACCAGCAGAGAATCCGGGAGCGGGATTGCAGATACGCAGTATTTT.

The rearrangement links TRBV3-1 (or the pseudogene TRBV3-2) to TRBJ2-7, with 7 positions matching TRBD1. V lost 1 base, J lost 4 bases, and 4 bases stayed unmatched. The CDR3 length is 14 residues. From germline, CDR1 is LGHDT and CDR2 YNNKEL (reference sequence). This CDR3 reads CASSQATGDYEQYF. The CDR3 nucleotides read TGTGCCAGCAGCCAAGCCACAGGGGATTACGAGCAGTACTTC.

J is TRBJ1-1 and V is TRBV7-8; D gene unclear. This CDR3 has 16 amino acids. Germline CDR1 and CDR2: SGHVS and FQNEAQ. V dropped 4 bases and J dropped 6 bases, with 21 bases sitting between them. CDR3 sequence: CASSSSWVGVGSEAFF. Written as DNA, the CDR3 is TGTGCCAGCAGCTCTAGTTGGGTTGGGGTCGGATCTGAAGCTTTCTTT.

This chain links TRBV7-2 with TRBJ1-1; 7 bases line up with TRBD1. V trimming: 1 base; J trimming: 3 bases; junction bases outside the gene matches: 5. The CDR3 loop spans 15 amino acids. Germline CDR1 reads SGHTA; CDR2 reads FQGNSA. The CDR3 bases are TGTGCCAGCAGCTTAGGAGGGGGCTGGGACACTGAAGCTTTCTTT. It specifies CASSLGGGWDTEAFF.

Only one count was recorded for this clone. The chain is built from TRBV24-1 and TRBJ2-7, with D hard to call. This CDR3 region has 18 residues. Between the trimmed V and J ends, which lost 6 bases and 0 bases, there was a span of 23 bases. Germline V gives CDR1 KGHDR, CDR2 SFDVKD. CDR3: CATSNRRVSDPSSYEQYF. In DNA, the CDR3 is TGTGCCACCAGTAACCGAAGGGTTTCGGACCCCAGCTCCTACGAGCAGTACTTC.

The chain joins TRBV28 to TRBJ2-1; 9 bases match TRBD2. Germline V gene lookup returns CDR1 MDHEN and CDR2 SYDVKM. The CDR3 is made up of 15 amino acids. Losses at the gene ends were 2 bases for V and 10 bases for J; bases not matched to a gene: 9. The CDR3 spells CASSLMLAGRGEQFF. The CDR3, as DNA: TGTGCCAGCAGTTTAATGCTAGCGGGACGGGGGGAGCAGTTCTTC.

This sequence joins TRBV27 and TRBJ1-1; 11 nucleotides align to TRBD1. With V trimmed by 4 bases and J by 4 bases, 8 bases remained unmatched. This CDR3 spans 16 amino acids. The germline gives CDR1 MNHEY, CDR2 SMNVEV (reference sequence). CDR3 amino acids: CASSSHQGQGGTEAFF. The CDR3 bases are TGTGCCAGCAGTTCACACCAGGGACAGGGGGGCACTGAAGCTTTCTTT.

The CDR3 sequence: CASSRSRQSGASGANVLTF. CDR3 nucleotide sequence: TGTGCCAGCAGCCGAAGCAGACAGTCGGGGGCCTCTGGGGCCAACGTCCTGACTTTC. The V call is TRBV3-1 (or the pseudogene TRBV3-2), the J call TRBJ2-6; TRBD1 or TRBD2 may be the D gene (6 bases each). Germline values: CDR1 LGHDT, CDR2 YNNKEL (reference sequence). The ends were cut back, 4 bases at V and 0 bases at J, with 19 bases in the middle. This CDR3 spans 19 amino acids.